This entry lists 27 T cell receptor beta chains sequenced from one sample in a study of brain T cells in children with intractable seizures. Sample time point: blood from clinic visit 5 months post-surgery; TSC patient then seizure free. This table comes from immunoSEQ multiplex PCR, and its TCRdb copy is limited to in-frame clones, with some not included. The sample holds hundreds of thousands of clones, approximately 93% seen once. The specimen was peripheral blood, collected roughly 5 months after surgery. Source of these receptors: a boy under two years old with tuberous sclerosis and intractable seizures.

The chain couples TRBV4-2 to TRBJ1-5; tentatively, D is TRBD1 (5 bases). CDR3 size: 15 residues. Trimming took off 1 base at V and 3 bases at J, with 10 bases between the two ends. Germline V gene lookup returns CDR1 LGHNA and CDR2 YNFKEQ. CDR3 protein: CASSQGSGLNQPQHF. DNA of the CDR3: TGTGCCAGCAGCCAAGGATCAGGGCTCAATCAGCCCCAGCATTTT.

The chain has TRBV2 and TRBJ1-2; TRBD1 agrees at 8 bases. The CDR3 is 13 amino acids. Germline trimming cut 8 bases from V and 2 bases from J; bases unmatched to any gene: 4. Germline CDR1 reads SNHLY; CDR2 reads FYNNEI. CDR3 sequence reads: CASWTGRNYGYTF. In DNA form, the CDR3 reads TGTGCCAGCTGGACAGGGCGAAACTATGGCTACACCTTC.

The chain uses TRBV7-2 and TRBJ2-5, with 11 nucleotides matching TRBD2. J gave up 5 bases and V 5 bases, and 10 bases lay outside the gene matches. The CDR3 spans 16 residues. From germline, CDR1 is SGHTA and CDR2 FQGNSA. The CDR3 DNA reads as TGTGCCAGCAGCACGACGACTAGCGGGAATGTCGAGACCCAGTACTTC. The encoded protein is CASSTTTSGNVETQYF.

The rearrangement uses TRBV28 and TRBJ2-7, with 7 bases fitting TRBD1. V lost 4 bases, J lost 2 bases, and 5 bases stayed unmatched. The germline V gene encodes CDR1 MDHEN and CDR2 SYDVKM. The CDR3 runs to 14 residues. The CDR3 sequence is CASSSPGQTYEQYF. The CDR3 DNA reads TGTGCCAGCAGTTCCCCGGGACAGACCTACGAGCAGTACTTC.

Only one count was recorded for this clone. The sample carries other DNA sequences with the same CDR3. The chain joins TRBV5-1 to TRBJ2-1; 13 bases fit TRBD2. The CDR3 has 16 residues. V lost 0 bases and J lost 10; bases outside the gene matches: 7. Germline CDR1 reads SGHRS; CDR2 reads YFSETQ. CDR3 sequence (DNA): TGCGCCAGCAGCTTGGCCGGGACTAGCGGGATAGGGGAGCAGTTCTTC. This sequence encodes CASSLAGTSGIGEQFF.

This chain connects TRBV6-5 to TRBJ2-1, with TRBD2 identical over 7 bases. Germline values: CDR1 MNHEY, CDR2 SVGAGI. V was pared by 11 bases and J by 10 bases, with 11 bases of the junction left unmatched. There are 12 residues in the CDR3. The CDR3 coding sequence is TGTGCCGCGCGGGAGTCCCCAGGGGAGCAGTTCTTC. It yields the protein CAARESPGEQFF.

The chain has TRBV30 and TRBJ1-1; the D gene is possibly TRBD1 (5 bases). The CDR3 is 13 amino acids. V lost 3 bases and J lost 1, with 9 bases in between. Germline lookup yields CDR1 GTSNPN and CDR2 SVGIG (reference sequence). The DNA for the CDR3 is TGTGCCTGGAGCTCTGACAGGAACACTGAAGCTTTCTTT. It yields the protein CAWSSDRNTEAFF.

The rearrangement joins TRBV7-3 to TRBJ1-3; possible D gene TRBD1, 5 bases. Germline V lookup: CDR1 SGHTA, CDR2 FQGTGA. This CDR3 contains 12 residues. V dropped 5 bases and J dropped 10 bases, with 12 bases sitting between them. CDR3 amino acids: CASSDRGGTIYF. As DNA, the CDR3 is TGTGCCAGCAGCGACCGGGGGGGAACCATATATTTT. The complete variable domain, with remaining parts taken from reference TRBV7-3 and TRBJ1-3, reads GAGVSQTPSNKVTEKGKYVELRCDPISGHTALYWYRQSLGQGPEFLIYFQGTGAADDSGLPNDRFFAVRPEGSVSTLKIQRTERGDSAVYLCASSDRGGTIYFGEGSWLTVV.

The chain joins TRBV14 to TRBJ2-4; TRBD1 or TRBD2 may be the D gene (5 bases each). Germline CDR1 and CDR2: SGHDN and FVKESK. The CDR3 length is 16 residues. V was clipped by 0 bases and J by 7 bases, with 16 bases between them. CDR3 in amino acids: CASSQDGGKGTNIQYF. The CDR3 coding sequence is TGTGCCAGCAGCCAAGATGGGGGAAAAGGAACGAACATTCAGTACTTC.

V usage is TRBV7-9 and J usage is TRBJ1-2, with 8 bases identical to TRBD1. Losses at the gene ends were 3 bases for V and 2 bases for J; bases not matched to a gene: 11. Looked up from germline, CDR1 is SEHNR and CDR2 is FQNEAQ (reference sequence). CDR3 length: 17 amino acids. CDR3 residues: CASSFSGQGASNYGYTF. CDR3 nucleotides: TGTGCCAGCAGCTTTAGTGGGCAGGGGGCGTCCAACTATGGCTACACCTTC.

The chain joins TRBV12-3 or TRBV12-4 to TRBJ1-1, with D hard to call. This CDR3 spans 11 amino acids. The germline V and J ends were trimmed by 8 bases and 3 bases, with 7 bases remaining between them. The chain's CDR3 is CASARYTEAFF. The CDR3 coding sequence is TGTGCCAGCGCCCGTTACACTGAAGCTTTCTTT.

Here the CDR3 reads CASSLGYGGRDSNQPQHF. DNA of the CDR3: TGTGCCAGCAGCTTGGGATACGGGGGGCGGGATAGCAATCAGCCCCAGCATTTT. This sequence joins TRBV5-6 and TRBJ1-5; a possible D gene is TRBD1 (6 bases). Germline-derived CDR1 and CDR2 are SGHDT and YYEEEE. The CDR3 runs 18 residues. V gave up 0 bases and J gave up 0 bases, with 16 bases separating them.

The chain combines TRBV24-1 with TRBJ2-7; D not resolved. The length of the CDR3 is 12 residues. Germline CDR1 is KGHDR and CDR2 is SFDVKD. Deletions cut 5 bases from V and 3 bases from J, with 7 bases between. CDR3 protein: CATSGGGYEQYF. The CDR3 DNA sequence: TGTGCCACCAGTGGGGGTGGCTACGAGCAGTACTTC.

The chain uses TRBV2 and TRBJ2-1, with 9 positions matching TRBD2. V gave up 7 bases and J gave up 9 bases; unmatched junction bases: 13. The CDR3 has 15 amino acids. Germline V gene data show CDR1 as SNHLY and CDR2 as FYNNEI. The CDR3 loop is CASNQREVGIGEQFF. The CDR3 DNA reads as TGTGCCAGCAACCAGCGGGAGGTCGGCATTGGTGAGCAGTTCTTC. The whole variable domain, filled in from reference TRBV2 and TRBJ2-1, reads EPEVTQTPSHQVTQMGQEVILRCVPISNHLYFYWYRQILGQKVEFLVSFYNNEISEKSEIFDDQFSVERPDGSNFTLKIRSTKLEDSAMYFCASNQREVGIGEQFFGPGTRLTVL.

The chain couples TRBV27 to TRBJ1-1; D not resolved. The length of the CDR3 is 13 residues. V lost 2 bases to trimming and J lost 1 base, with 5 bases between them. Per germline, CDR1 MNHEY and CDR2 SMNVEV (reference sequence). CDR3 DNA: TGTGCCAGCAGTTTAACGCCGAACACTGAAGCTTTCTTT. Translated: CASSLTPNTEAFF.

This chain uses TRBV5-1 with TRBJ2-1, with 7 nucleotides matching TRBD2. CDR3 length: 14 amino acids. The J segment lost 7 bases and the V segment lost 0 bases, leaving 4 bases of the junction unmatched. From germline, CDR1 is SGHRS and CDR2 YFSETQ. The DNA of the CDR3 is TGCGCCAGCAGCTTGGGTAGCGGGCTGAATGAGCAGTTCTTC. Its protein is CASSLGSGLNEQFF. Full variable domain (remainder filled in from reference TRBV5-1 and TRBJ2-1): KAGVTQTPRYLIKTRGQQVTLSCSPISGHRSVSWYQQTPGQGLQFLFEYFSETQRNKGNFPGRFSGRQFSNSRSEMNVSTLELGDSALYLCASSLGSGLNEQFFGPGTRLTVL.

The chain uses TRBV12-5 and TRBJ2-1; 7 positions match TRBD2. V trimming: 0 bases; J trimming: 6 bases; junction bases outside the gene matches: 8. This CDR3 contains 16 residues. CDR1 and CDR2 from the germline V gene are LGHNT and FRNRAP. The CDR3 is CASGLVVTSFINEQFF. The CDR3 DNA sequence: TGTGCTAGTGGTTTGGTTGTGACTAGCTTTATCAATGAGCAGTTCTTC.

This chain uses TRBV7-9 with TRBJ2-2, with 7 bases matching TRBD1. The CDR3 has 16 amino acids. After removal of 2 bases from V and 2 bases from J, the junction contained 5 bases not matched to a gene. Germline V gene lookup returns CDR1 SEHNR and CDR2 FQNEAQ (reference sequence). The CDR3, as DNA: TGTGCCAGCAGCTTAACCGGGACAGAAAACACCGGGGAGCTGTTTTTT. Translating gives CASSLTGTENTGELFF.

The V and J genes are TRBV6-5 and TRBJ1-2; D remains ambiguous. The CDR3 totals 13 residues. With 5 bases removed from V and 5 bases from J, the gap between germline ends came to 12 bases. Germline V lookup: CDR1 MNHEY, CDR2 SVGAGI. CDR3 residues: CASSTYVEYGYTF. In DNA, the CDR3 is TGTGCCAGCAGTACTTATGTGGAGTATGGCTACACCTTC.

The gene calls are TRBV6-5 and TRBJ2-3; perhaps TRBD2 as D (5 bases). Germline CDR1 reads MNHEY; CDR2 reads SVGAGI. This CDR3 has 14 amino acids. V dropped 4 bases and J dropped 2 bases, with 10 bases sitting between them. CDR3 bases: TGTGCCAGCAGTTCTACTAGGCTCACAGATACGCAGTATTTT. It yields the protein CASSSTRLTDTQYF.

V is TRBV6-5 and J is TRBJ1-1; TRBD1 agrees at 7 bases. CDR1 and CDR2 from the germline V gene are MNHEY and SVGAGI. The CDR3 spans 15 residues. V was clipped by 7 bases and J by 0 bases; unmatched bases: 8. CDR3 nucleotide sequence: TGTGCCAGCACGACAGGGCGCTACCTGAACACTGAAGCTTTCTTT. Amino acid sequence: CASTTGRYLNTEAFF.

This chain connects TRBV7-6 to TRBJ2-3; tentatively, D is TRBD1 (6 bases). The CDR3 extends over 15 amino acids. CDR1 is SGHVS, CDR2 FNYEAQ, per germline. With 3 bases removed from V and 2 bases from J, the gap between germline ends came to 12 bases. Written as DNA, the CDR3 is TGTGCCAGCAGCTTCGAACAGGGACCCACAGATACGCAGTATTTT. Protein sequence: CASSFEQGPTDTQYF.

The rearrangement uses TRBV5-1 and TRBJ2-1, with unresolved D. This CDR3 has 16 residues. Trimming shortened V by 0 bases and J by 5 bases, and 15 bases separated the two germline ends. In germline, CDR1 is SGHRS, CDR2 YFSETQ. CDR3 region: CASSLALGMKDNEQFF. In DNA, the CDR3 is TGCGCCAGCAGCTTGGCCTTGGGAATGAAAGACAATGAGCAGTTCTTC.

The chain couples TRBV6-5 to TRBJ2-1, with 8 bases aligning to TRBD2. V gave up 3 bases and J gave up 15 bases; unmatched junction bases: 10. The CDR3 has 13 residues. Looked up from germline, CDR1 is MNHEY and CDR2 is SVGAGI. The DNA for the CDR3 is TGTGCCAGCAGTTATACGGCGGCGGGGGGCCGGTTCTTC. It codes for CASSYTAAGGRFF.

This clone showed up just once. The same CDR3 also results from other DNA sequences found in this sample. The J gene is TRBJ1-1, the V gene TRBV7-9, with 10 bases aligning to TRBD1. With V trimmed by 5 bases and J by 1 base, 4 bases remained unmatched. This CDR3 is built from 15 residues. CDR1 is SEHNR, CDR2 FQNEAQ, per germline (reference sequence). Written as DNA, the CDR3 is TGTGCCAGCAGCGCCGGGACAGGGGAGAACACTGAAGCTTTCTTT. Translation gives CASSAGTGENTEAFF.

This chain uses TRBV9 with TRBJ2-6; no reliable D call. The V gene lost 1 base and the J gene lost 0 bases, with 8 bases spanning the gap. The CDR3 extends over 16 amino acids. Germline-derived CDR1 and CDR2 are SGDLS and YYNGEE. The CDR3 nucleotides are TGTGCCAGCAGCGTACTCGGATCCTCTGGGGCCAACGTCCTGACTTTC. It encodes CASSVLGSSGANVLTF. The complete variable domain, with remaining parts taken from reference TRBV9 and TRBJ2-6, reads DSGVTQTPKHLITATGQRVTLRCSPRSGDLSVYWYQQSLDQGLQFLIQYYNGEERAKGNILERFSAQQFPDLHSELNLSSLELGDSALYFCASSVLGSSGANVLTFGAGSRLTVL.

V gene TRBV12-3 or TRBV12-4 combines with J gene TRBJ1-5; D gene uncertain. Trimming took off 3 bases at V and 6 bases at J, with 9 bases between the two ends. The CDR3 length is 13 residues. The DNA for the CDR3 is TGTGCCAGCAGTTTCATCGATGGTCAGCCCCAGCATTTT. The encoded protein is CASSFIDGQPQHF.